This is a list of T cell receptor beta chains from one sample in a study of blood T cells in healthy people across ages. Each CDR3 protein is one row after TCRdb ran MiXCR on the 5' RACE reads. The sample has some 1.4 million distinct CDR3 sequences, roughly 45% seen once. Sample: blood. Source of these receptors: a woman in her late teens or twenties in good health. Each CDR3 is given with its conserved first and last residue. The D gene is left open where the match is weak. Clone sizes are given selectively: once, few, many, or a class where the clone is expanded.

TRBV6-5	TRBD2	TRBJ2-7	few	CASSYSKAGVSYEQYF	TGTGCCAGCAGTTACTCGAAGGCGGGGGTGTCCTACGAGCAGTACTTC
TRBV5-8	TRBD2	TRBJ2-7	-	CASSRSLSGVSYEQYF	TGTGCCAGCAGCCGCTCACTTAGCGGGGTTTCCTACGAGCAGTACTTC
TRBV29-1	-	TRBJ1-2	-	CSARREEDYGYTF	TGCAGCGCCCGACGGGAAGAAGACTATGGCTACACCTTC
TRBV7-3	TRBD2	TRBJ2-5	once	CASSLSSGTNEQYF	TGTGCCAGCAGCTTATCCTCAGGGACTAATGAGCAGTACTTC
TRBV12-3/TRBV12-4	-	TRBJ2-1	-	CASTQQGYNEQFF	TGTGCCAGCACCCAACAGGGCTACAATGAGCAGTTCTTC
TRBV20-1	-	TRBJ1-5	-	CSARGLNTQPQHF	TGCAGTGCTAGGGGGCTGAATACGCAGCCCCAGCATTTT
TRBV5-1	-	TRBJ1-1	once	CASSSRTLGTNTEAFF	TGCGCCAGCAGCTCCAGGACCTTGGGTACCAACACTGAAGCTTTCTTT
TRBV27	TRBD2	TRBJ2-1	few	CASWPVAGMGNEQFF	TGTGCCAGCTGGCCCGTAGCGGGAATGGGCAATGAGCAGTTCTTC
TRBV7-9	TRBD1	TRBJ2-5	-	CASSSLGQNQEAQYF	TGTGCCAGCAGCTCCCTGGGACAGAACCAAGAGGCCCAGTACTTC
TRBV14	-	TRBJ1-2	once	CASSQDGPSYGYTF	TGTGCCAGCAGTCAAGACGGGCCAAGCTATGGCTACACCTTC
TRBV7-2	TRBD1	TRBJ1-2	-	CASSSKGTGSHGYTF	TGTGCCAGCAGCTCCAAAGGGACAGGGTCCCATGGCTACACCTTC
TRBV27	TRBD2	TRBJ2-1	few	CASTPGAGGNNEQFF	TGTGCCAGCACCCCAGGCGCGGGAGGGAACAATGAGCAGTTCTTC
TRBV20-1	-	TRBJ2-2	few	CSARSPNTGELFF	TGCAGTGCTAGGTCCCCAAACACCGGGGAGCTGTTTTTT
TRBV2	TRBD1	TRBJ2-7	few	CASRQGATYEQYF	TGTGCCAGCAGGCAGGGGGCCACCTACGAGCAGTACTTC
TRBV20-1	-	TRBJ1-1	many	CSAREDAGWTEAFF	TGCAGTGCTAGGGAGGACGCGGGGTGGACTGAAGCTTTCTTT
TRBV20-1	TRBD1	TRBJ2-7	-	CSARRPWTGRTYEQYF	TGCAGTGCTAGACGCCCATGGACAGGGAGGACCTACGAGCAGTACTTC
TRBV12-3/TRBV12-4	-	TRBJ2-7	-	CASRRGGATLSYEQYF	TGTGCCAGCAGGAGGGGGGGAGCGACGTTATCCTACGAGCAGTACTTC
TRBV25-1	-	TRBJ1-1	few	CASSEGDYTEAFF	TGTGCCAGCAGTGAAGGGGACTACACTGAAGCTTTCTTT
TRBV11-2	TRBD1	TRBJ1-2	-	CASSSPGRGPDGYTF	TGTGCCAGCAGCTCGCCGGGGAGGGGGCCGGATGGCTACACCTTC
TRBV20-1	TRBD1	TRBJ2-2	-	CSASQGGQGSTGELFF	TGCAGTGCTAGTCAAGGGGGACAGGGGAGCACCGGGGAGCTGTTTTTT
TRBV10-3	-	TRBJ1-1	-	CAIRESIRETEAFF	TGTGCCATCAGGGAGTCCATCAGGGAAACTGAAGCTTTCTTT
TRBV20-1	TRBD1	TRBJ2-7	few	CSARDPSDRSSYEQYF	TGCAGTGCTAGAGATCCCTCGGACAGGAGCTCCTACGAGCAGTACTTC
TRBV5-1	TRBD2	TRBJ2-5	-	CASSRGTSPLSYNEQYF	TGCGCCAGCAGCCGGGGGACTAGCCCCCTCTCCTACAATGAGCAGTACTTC
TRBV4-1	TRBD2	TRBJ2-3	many	CASSREGGTDTQYF	TGCGCCAGCAGCCGGGAGGGCGGCACAGATACGCAGTATTTT
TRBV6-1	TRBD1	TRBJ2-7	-	CASSPDRGRYEQYF	TGTGCCAGCAGTCCTGACAGGGGGCGCTACGAGCAGTACTTC
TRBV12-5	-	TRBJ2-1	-	CASGLPPNWHYNEQFF	TGTGCTAGTGGTTTGCCTCCTAATTGGCATTACAATGAGCAGTTCTTC
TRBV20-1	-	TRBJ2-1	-	CSAGGLGTVGPSYNEQFF	TGCAGTGCTGGAGGGTTGGGGACTGTCGGCCCCTCCTACAATGAGCAGTTCTTC
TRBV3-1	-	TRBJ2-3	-	CASSPSKTPPATQYF	TGTGCCAGCAGCCCTTCGAAGACTCCCCCGGCTACGCAGTATTTT
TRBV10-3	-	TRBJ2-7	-	CATHPTGNSYEQYF	TGTGCCACACACCCCACGGGAAACTCCTACGAGCAGTACTTC
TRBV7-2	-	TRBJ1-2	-	CASMRGRDYGYTF	TGTGCCTCCATGAGGGGACGGGACTATGGCTACACCTTC
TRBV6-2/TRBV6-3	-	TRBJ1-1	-	CASRGLGLNTEAFF	TGTGCCAGCAGGGGTTTGGGTCTGAACACTGAAGCTTTCTTT
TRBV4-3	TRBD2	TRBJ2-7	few	CASSPGLATYEQYF	TGTGCCAGCAGTCCCGGACTAGCGACCTACGAGCAGTACTTC
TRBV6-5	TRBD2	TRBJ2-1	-	CASSCGLAGGGDEQFF	TGTGCCAGCAGTTGCGGGCTAGCGGGGGGTGGCGATGAGCAGTTCTTC
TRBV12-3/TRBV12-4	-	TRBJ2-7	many	CASSSDGTPYEQYF	TGTGCCAGCAGTTCTGACGGTACCCCCTACGAGCAGTACTTC
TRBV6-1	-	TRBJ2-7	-	CASSGTIIYEQYF	TGTGCCAGCAGTGGGACAATCATCTACGAGCAGTACTTC